Shown below are 30 T cell receptor beta chains from a single sample sequenced in a study of T cells in Graves' hyperthyroidism and ophthalmopathy. From RNA transcripts, TCR beta CDR3 regions were amplified. First-round RT-PCR of the TCR CDR3 relied on the HTBI primer set. TCRdb re-derived calls from the multiplex PCR reads in MiXCR, one entry per CDR3 protein. Of over 700,000 distinct CDR3 sequences listed, under 20% are singletons. Sequenced sample: blood. These receptors were taken from a woman in her fifties or sixties with Graves' hyperthyroidism that later progressed to Graves' ophthalmopathy.

This clonotype was observed many times. The chain has TRBV5-6 and TRBJ2-1; D is ambiguous. Germline V gives CDR1 SGHDT, CDR2 YYEEEE. Trimming pared 2 bases from V and 1 base from J, leaving 4 bases between. The CDR3 totals 13 residues. The CDR3 DNA follows: TGTGCCAGCAGCTTTGGGTCCTACAATGAGCAGTTCTTC. It yields the protein CASSFGSYNEQFF.

This clonotype was counted at least ten times. The rearrangement joins TRBV12-3 or TRBV12-4 to TRBJ1-4; no definite D call. The CDR3 loop spans 14 amino acids. The V and J ends lost 2 bases and 1 base respectively, with 5 bases between them. CDR3 in amino acids: CASSLRRTNEKLFF. Written as DNA, the CDR3 is TGTGCCAGCAGTTTACGTCGAACTAATGAAAAACTGTTTTTT.

The table lists this clonotype with a few counts. The genes are TRBV12-3 or TRBV12-4 and TRBJ1-2, with a weak D call TRBD1 (6 bases). CDR3 size: 17 residues. Trimming removed 6 bases from V and 4 bases from J, with 24 bases in between. The CDR3 nucleotides read TGTGCCAGCAGAATTAACCGGGGGGCAGGTTCTTTCTATGGCTACACCTTC. Residues: CASRINRGAGSFYGYTF.

This clonotype was recorded a few times. The chain carries TRBV30 and TRBJ1-1; 8 bases match TRBD1. This CDR3 has 13 amino acids. CDR1 GTSNPN and CDR2 SVGIG come from the germline V gene (reference sequence). The ends lost 7 bases at V and 0 bases at J; junction bases unmatched: 4. The CDR3 DNA is TGTGCCTCCCCGACAGGGGTGAACACTGAAGCTTTCTTT. Protein sequence: CASPTGVNTEAFF.

The chain employs TRBV30 and TRBJ1-6; D is undetermined. Germline loops: CDR1 GTSNPN, CDR2 SVGIG (reference sequence). With 5 bases removed from V and 4 bases from J, the gap between germline ends came to 15 bases. The CDR3 runs to 15 residues. Here the CDR3 DNA reads TGTGCCTGGGGCCCCGGTGGAGGTTATAATTCACCCCTCCACTTT. It specifies CAWGPGGGYNSPLHF. Full variable domain (remainder filled in from reference TRBV30 and TRBJ1-6): SQTIHQWPATLVQPVGSPLSLECTVEGTSNPNLYWYRQAAGRGLQLLFYSVGIGQISSEVPQNLSASRPQDRQFILSSKKLLLSDSGFYLCAWGPGGGYNSPLHFGNGTRLTVT.

This sequence joins TRBV27 and TRBJ1-1; possibly TRBD1 for D (5 bases). Germline loops: CDR1 MNHEY, CDR2 SMNVEV (reference sequence). This CDR3 has 14 amino acids. V was cut by 4 bases and J by 5 bases, with 14 bases left in between. CDR3 sequence reads: CASSSRLTDTEAFF. The CDR3 DNA follows: TGTGCCAGCAGTTCGCGCCTGACAGATACTGAAGCTTTCTTT.

The V and J genes are TRBV28 and TRBJ1-5, with D possibly TRBD1 on 6 matching bases. V was pared by 5 bases and J by 0 bases, with 14 bases between. This CDR3 spans 16 amino acids. Germline assignment: CDR1 MDHEN and CDR2 SYDVKM. CDR3 coding DNA: TGTGCCAGCAGTCACAGGGCCTACTATAGCAATCAGCCCCAGCATTTT. It encodes CASSHRAYYSNQPQHF.

This clonotype was counted at least ten times. This chain uses TRBV20-1 with TRBJ2-1, with D hard to call. CDR1 is DFQATT and CDR2 is SNEGSKA in the germline V gene (reference sequence). V gave up 5 bases and J gave up 7 bases, with 9 bases separating them. The CDR3 runs to 11 residues. CDR3 residues: CSADWRNEQFF. In nucleotides, the CDR3 is TGCAGTGCTGACTGGCGGAATGAGCAGTTCTTC.

In its sample, this clonotype was seen a few times. V is TRBV12-3 or TRBV12-4 and J is TRBJ1-3; D possibly corresponds to TRBD1 (5 bases). V was cut by 11 bases and J by 2 bases, with 16 bases left in between. The CDR3 runs 14 residues. The CDR3 is CADLERGPGNTIYF. CDR3 DNA sequence: TGTGCCGACTTGGAGAGGGGCCCTGGAAACACCATATATTTT.

In this sample, this clonotype turned up many times. This chain links TRBV7-3 with TRBJ2-2; TRBD2 might be the D (6 bases). Germline-derived CDR1 and CDR2 are SGHTA and FQGTGA. V lost 5 bases to trimming and J lost 7 bases, with 17 bases between them. This CDR3 contains 15 residues. The CDR3: CASSRPGGRGGELFF. DNA of the CDR3: TGTGCCAGCAGCCGGCCCGGGGGACGGGGCGGGGAGCTGTTTTTT.

The chain recombines TRBV6-1 with TRBJ1-1; D is uncertain. The ends were cut back, 4 bases at V and 11 bases at J, with 17 bases in the middle. CDR1 is MNHNS and CDR2 is SASEGT in the germline V gene. This CDR3 is 13 amino acids long. CDR3 sequence: CASSVVRGVLAFF. CDR3 nucleotides: TGTGCCAGCAGTGTTGTCCGCGGGGTGTTGGCTTTCTTT.

This clonotype was seen only a few times. Germline and junction disagree at one end, which may indicate a read error. The chain employs TRBV6-5 and TRBJ2-5; D ambiguous. CDR1 MNHEY and CDR2 SVGAGI come from the germline V gene. The CDR3 is 19 amino acids. CDR3 residues: CASSYPGREGQIRQETQYF. The CDR3 nucleotides read TGCGCCAGCAGTTACCCGGGCCGCGAAGGTCAAATCCGCCAAGAGACCCAGTACTTC.

The J gene is TRBJ1-4, the V gene TRBV10-3; D remains unclear. The V end lost 0 bases, the J end lost 2 bases, and 16 bases lay between the germline ends. Germline CDR1 is ENHRY and CDR2 is SYGVKD. The CDR3 runs 18 residues. The chain's CDR3 is CAISESPSGEATNEKLFF. The CDR3 nucleotides are TGTGCCATCAGTGAGTCTCCCAGTGGAGAGGCCACTAATGAAAAACTGTTTTTT.

This clonotype was observed at least ten times. The V call is TRBV5-1, the J call TRBJ1-2; perhaps TRBD1 as D (6 bases). Trimming stripped 4 bases from V and 6 bases from J, with 19 bases between. The CDR3 covers 15 residues. Germline loops: CDR1 SGHRS, CDR2 YFSETQ. The CDR3, as DNA: TGCGCCAGCAGCCTACCGAGGGGGGGAGGAAATGGCTACACCTTC. The encoded protein is CASSLPRGGGNGYTF.

The rearrangement links TRBV7-9 to TRBJ2-4; 7 bases are a match to TRBD1. In germline, CDR1 is SEHNR, CDR2 FQNEAQ (reference sequence). The CDR3 extends over 14 amino acids. J was trimmed by 6 bases and V by 5 bases; bases with no gene match: 7. In nucleotides, the CDR3 is TGTGCCAGCAGCCCCCCACAGGGGCTAAACATTCAGTACTTC. Translating it yields CASSPPQGLNIQYF.

In this sample, this clonotype turned up a few times. The gene calls are TRBV7-8 and TRBJ2-2; 8 bases match TRBD2. The V gene end was trimmed by 3 bases and the J gene end by 0 bases; junction bases not matched to a gene: 12. The CDR3 contains 19 residues. Germline values: CDR1 SGHVS, CDR2 FQNEAQ. The CDR3 loop is CASSLTVGAGASNTGELFF. Written as DNA, the CDR3 is TGTGCCAGCAGCTTGACCGTTGGAGCGGGGGCCTCGAACACCGGGGAGCTGTTTTTT.

V usage is TRBV27 and J usage is TRBJ2-2; D tentatively fits TRBD1 or TRBD2 (6 bases each). Germline CDR1 and CDR2: MNHEY and SMNVEV (reference sequence). This CDR3 has 16 amino acids. The V end lost 6 bases, the J end lost 1 base, and 15 bases lay between the germline ends. The CDR3 DNA is TGTGCCAGCAGCTTCAATGGGGGGCGGAACACCGGGGAGCTGTTTTTT. This translates into CASSFNGGRNTGELFF.

This rearrangement joins TRBV5-1 to TRBJ2-5; possibly TRBD2 for D (6 bases). This CDR3 region has 13 residues. V was clipped by 2 bases and J by 5 bases, with 10 bases between them. In germline, CDR1 is SGHRS, CDR2 YFSETQ. CDR3: CASSFAGWETQYF. The CDR3 DNA reads as TGCGCCAGCAGCTTTGCGGGGTGGGAGACCCAGTACTTC.

The chain uses TRBV2 and TRBJ2-1; TRBD2 matches at 7 bases. Germline V gene lookup returns CDR1 SNHLY and CDR2 FYNNEI. Trimming took 4 bases from V and 5 from J; bases not matched to a gene: 5. The CDR3 totals 14 residues. The CDR3 DNA reads as TGTGCCAGCAGTGTCAGGGAGGGACACAATGAGCAGTTCTTC. Translated: CASSVREGHNEQFF.

The chain links TRBV11-2 to TRBJ2-1, with 8 positions matching TRBD2. CDR1 is SGHAT and CDR2 is FQNNGV in the germline V gene. The J segment lost 8 bases and the V segment lost 1 base, leaving 7 bases of the junction unmatched. The CDR3 is made up of 15 amino acids. This chain's CDR3 is CASSLATGLAYEQFF. DNA for the CDR3: TGTGCCAGCAGCTTAGCTACCGGACTAGCCTATGAGCAGTTCTTC.

Ten or more counts support this clonotype. The chain couples TRBV12-3 or TRBV12-4 to TRBJ2-6, with D possibly TRBD1 on 6 matching bases. This CDR3 comprises 16 residues. Deletions cut 1 base from V and 3 bases from J, with 10 bases between. The CDR3 is CASSLDPGVGANVLTF. The CDR3 DNA is TGTGCCAGCAGTTTAGATCCAGGGGTTGGGGCCAACGTCCTGACTTTC.

The chain joins TRBV5-4 to TRBJ2-5, with D maybe TRBD2 (7 bases). The CDR3 length is 14 residues. Trimming took off 0 bases at V and 7 bases at J, with 13 bases between the two ends. The V gene's germline CDR1 is SGHNT and CDR2 YYREEE (reference sequence). The CDR3 sequence: CASSLVSGGGTQYF. The CDR3 DNA reads as TGTGCCAGCAGCTTGGTCTCGGGGGGCGGGACCCAGTACTTC. Complete variable domain (other parts from reference TRBV5-4 and TRBJ2-5): ETGVTQSPTHLIKTRGQQVTLRCSSQSGHNTVSWYQQALGQGPQFIFQYYREEENGRGNFPPRFSGLQFPNYSSELNVNALELDDSALYLCASSLVSGGGTQYFGPGTRLLVL.

This clonotype showed up just a few times. The CDR3 is CASTVGGGGGYTF. CDR3 bases: TGTGCCAGCACCGTGGGCGGGGGGGGCGGCTACACCTTC. This chain joins TRBV6-1 and TRBJ1-2, with D possibly matching TRBD1 (6 bases). Trimming shortened V by 7 bases and J by 8 bases, and 17 bases separated the two germline ends. The CDR3 has 13 residues. Looked up from germline, CDR1 is MNHNS and CDR2 is SASEGT.

The table lists this clonotype with many counts. The V call is TRBV20-1, the J call TRBJ2-3, with a tentative D call TRBD1 (6 bases). Germline V gene lookup returns CDR1 DFQATT and CDR2 SNEGSKA (reference sequence). The CDR3 consists of 14 residues. Trimming cost V 0 bases and J 6 bases, with 13 bases left between them. The CDR3 sequence: CSAREDRIRDTQYF. CDR3 DNA sequence: TGCAGTGCTAGAGAGGACAGAATTAGGGATACGCAGTATTTT.

The sample holds many counts of this clonotype. The chain combines TRBV11-2 with TRBJ2-1, with D possibly being TRBD2 (5 bases). V lost 3 bases and J 0 bases, leaving 15 bases between the germline ends. This CDR3 has 17 amino acids. CDR1 is SGHAT, CDR2 FQNNGV, per germline. This CDR3 reads CASSFGGGLSSYNEQFF. CDR3 DNA: TGTGCCAGCAGCTTTGGCGGCGGGTTGAGCTCCTACAATGAGCAGTTCTTC.

The chain recombines TRBV19 with TRBJ2-7; 8 bases match TRBD1. This CDR3 comprises 13 residues. Looked up from germline, CDR1 is LNHDA and CDR2 is SQIVND (reference sequence). V trimming: 4 bases; J trimming: 6 bases; junction bases outside the gene matches: 5. CDR3 loop: CASSRDRRIEQYF. CDR3 coding DNA: TGTGCCAGTAGTAGGGACAGGCGAATCGAGCAGTACTTC. Drawing the rest from reference TRBV19 and TRBJ2-7, the complete variable domain is DGGITQSPKYLFRKEGQNVTLSCEQNLNHDAMYWYRQDPGQGLRLIYYSQIVNDFQKGDIAEGYSVSREKKESFPLTVTSAQKNPTAFYLCASSRDRRIEQYFGPGTRLTVT.

This clonotype was seen ten or more times. The chain is built from TRBV27 and TRBJ1-2; the D gene is possibly TRBD1 (6 bases). Germline V gene data show CDR1 as MNHEY and CDR2 as SMNVEV (reference sequence). This CDR3 is built from 13 residues. Trimming shortened V by 7 bases and J by 4 bases, and 13 bases separated the two germline ends. CDR3: CASMGGASYGYTF. The CDR3 DNA follows: TGTGCCAGCATGGGGGGGGCCAGCTATGGCTACACCTTC.

This clonotype occurred a few times. V usage is TRBV10-3 and J usage is TRBJ2-1, with TRBD2 identical over 13 bases. Germline values: CDR1 ENHRY, CDR2 SYGVKD. The CDR3 is 14 residues long. The ends lost 11 bases at V and 3 bases at J; junction bases unmatched: 4. Here the CDR3 reads CAVGTSGVYNEQFF. The DNA for the CDR3 is TGTGCCGTTGGGACTAGCGGGGTCTACAATGAGCAGTTCTTC.

Only a few counts were recorded for this clonotype. This chain links TRBV11-2 with TRBJ2-5, with D unresolved. The CDR3 runs 13 residues. Germline V gives CDR1 SGHAT, CDR2 FQNNGV. Trimming left V 4 bases short and J 2 bases short, with 8 bases between. The CDR3 spells CASSSLAQETQYF. The CDR3 nucleotides are TGTGCCAGCAGCTCATTGGCTCAAGAGACCCAGTACTTC.

The V call is TRBV5-1, the J call TRBJ2-1; 10 positions match TRBD1. Germline lookup yields CDR1 SGHRS and CDR2 YFSETQ. This CDR3 contains 22 residues. The V segment lost 0 bases and the J segment 2 bases; nucleotides outside the gene matches: 20. The CDR3 DNA reads TGCGCCAGCAGCTTGGTAGGGACAGGGGAGATGTCTCCGGACCACCCCTACAATGAGCAGTTCTTC. Protein product: CASSLVGTGEMSPDHPYNEQFF.